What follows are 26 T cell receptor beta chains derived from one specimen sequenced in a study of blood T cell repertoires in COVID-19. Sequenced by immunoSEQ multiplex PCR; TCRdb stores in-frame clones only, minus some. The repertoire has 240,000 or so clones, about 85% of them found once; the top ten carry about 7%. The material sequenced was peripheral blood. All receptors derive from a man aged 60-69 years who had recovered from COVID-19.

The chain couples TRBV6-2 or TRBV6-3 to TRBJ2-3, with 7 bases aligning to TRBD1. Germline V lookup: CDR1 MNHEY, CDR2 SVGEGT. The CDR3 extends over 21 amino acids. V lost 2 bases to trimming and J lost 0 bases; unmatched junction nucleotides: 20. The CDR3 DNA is TGTGCCAGCAGTTACCCTTCGGACAGGCCCCCTTTTACGACTAGCACAGATACGCAGTATTTT. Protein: CASSYPSDRPPFTTSTDTQYF.

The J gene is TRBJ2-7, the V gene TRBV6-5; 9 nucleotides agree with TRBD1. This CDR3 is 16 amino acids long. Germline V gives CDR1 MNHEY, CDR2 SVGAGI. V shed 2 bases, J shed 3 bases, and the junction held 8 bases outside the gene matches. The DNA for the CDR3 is TGTGCCAGCAGTTACGGACGGGACAGGGAACGCTACGAGCAGTACTTC. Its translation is CASSYGRDRERYEQYF.

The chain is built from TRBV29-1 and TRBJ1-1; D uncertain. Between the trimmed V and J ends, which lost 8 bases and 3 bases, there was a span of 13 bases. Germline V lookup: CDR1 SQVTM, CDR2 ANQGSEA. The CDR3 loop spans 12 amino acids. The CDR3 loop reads CSTFLRDTEAFF. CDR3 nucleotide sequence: TGCAGCACCTTTTTGAGGGACACTGAAGCTTTCTTT.

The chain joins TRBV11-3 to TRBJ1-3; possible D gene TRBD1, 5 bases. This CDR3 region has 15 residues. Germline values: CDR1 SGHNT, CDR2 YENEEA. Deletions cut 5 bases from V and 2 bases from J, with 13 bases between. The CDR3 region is CASSRTTGTGNTIYF. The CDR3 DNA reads TGTGCCAGCAGCCGCACTACAGGAACTGGAAACACCATATATTTT.

CDR3 DNA: TGTGCCAGCGCAGGGTCCTACCTTAACTATGGCTACACCTTC. Translated: CASAGSYLNYGYTF. V is TRBV25-1 and J is TRBJ1-2, with D perhaps matching TRBD1 (5 bases). Germline V gene data show CDR1 as MGHDK and CDR2 as SYGVNS. The V end was cut by 8 bases, the J end by 1 base, with 14 bases between. The CDR3 loop spans 14 amino acids.

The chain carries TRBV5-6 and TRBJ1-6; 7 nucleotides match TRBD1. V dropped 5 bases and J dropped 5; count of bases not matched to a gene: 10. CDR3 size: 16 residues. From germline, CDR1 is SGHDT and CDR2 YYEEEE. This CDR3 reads CASRSLQGNNNSPLHF. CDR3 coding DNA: TGTGCCAGCAGATCCTTACAGGGGAATAATAATTCACCCCTCCACTTT. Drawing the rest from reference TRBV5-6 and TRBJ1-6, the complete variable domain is DAGVTQSPTHLIKTRGQQVTLRCSPKSGHDTVSWYQQALGQGPQFIFQYYEEEERQRGNFPDRFSGHQFPNYSSELNVNALLLGDSALYLCASRSLQGNNNSPLHFGNGTRLTVT.

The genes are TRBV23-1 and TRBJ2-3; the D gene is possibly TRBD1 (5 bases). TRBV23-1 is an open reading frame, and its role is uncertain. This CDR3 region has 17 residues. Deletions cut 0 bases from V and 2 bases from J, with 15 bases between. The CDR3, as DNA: TGCGCCAGCAGTCAATCGGGCTCCCGACAGAACACAGATACGCAGTATTTT. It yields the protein CASSQSGSRQNTDTQYF.

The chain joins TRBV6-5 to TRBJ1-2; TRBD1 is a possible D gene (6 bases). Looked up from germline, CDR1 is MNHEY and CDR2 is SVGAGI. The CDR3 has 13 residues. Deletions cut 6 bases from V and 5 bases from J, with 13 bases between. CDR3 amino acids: CASSRGGSYGYTF. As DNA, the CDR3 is TGTGCCAGCAGCCGCGGGGGCTCTTATGGCTACACCTTC.

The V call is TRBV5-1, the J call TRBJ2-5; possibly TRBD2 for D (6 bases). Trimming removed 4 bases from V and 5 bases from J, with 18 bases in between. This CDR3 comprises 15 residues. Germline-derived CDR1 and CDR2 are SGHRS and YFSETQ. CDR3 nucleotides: TGCGCCAGCAGCCCAACTGGGGGGATTGAGGAGACCCAGTACTTC. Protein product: CASSPTGGIEETQYF.

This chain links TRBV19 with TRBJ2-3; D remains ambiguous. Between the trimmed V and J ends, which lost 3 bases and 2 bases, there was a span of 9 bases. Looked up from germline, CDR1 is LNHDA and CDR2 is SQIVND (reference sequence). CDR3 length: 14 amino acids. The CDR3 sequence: CASSMSLTTDTQYF. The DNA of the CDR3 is TGTGCCAGTAGTATGTCCCTAACCACAGATACGCAGTATTTT.

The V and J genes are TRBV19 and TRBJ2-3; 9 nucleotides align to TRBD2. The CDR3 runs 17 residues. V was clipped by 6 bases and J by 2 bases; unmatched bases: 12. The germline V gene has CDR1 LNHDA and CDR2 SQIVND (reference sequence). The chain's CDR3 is CASRLAGDRVTTDTQYF. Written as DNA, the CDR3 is TGTGCCAGTAGACTAGCGGGCGACAGGGTTACCACAGATACGCAGTATTTT.

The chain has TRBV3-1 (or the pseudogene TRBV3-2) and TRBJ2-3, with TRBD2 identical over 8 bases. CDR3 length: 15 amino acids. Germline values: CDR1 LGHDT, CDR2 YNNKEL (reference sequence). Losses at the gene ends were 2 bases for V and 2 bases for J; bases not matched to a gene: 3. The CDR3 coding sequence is TGTGCCAGCAGCCAAACGGGGGGGGCCACAGATACGCAGTATTTT. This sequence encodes CASSQTGGATDTQYF.

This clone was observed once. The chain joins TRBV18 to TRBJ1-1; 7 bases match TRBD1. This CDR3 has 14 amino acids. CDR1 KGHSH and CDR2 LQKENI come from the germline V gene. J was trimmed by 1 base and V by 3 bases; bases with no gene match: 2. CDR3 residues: CASSPDRSNTEAFF. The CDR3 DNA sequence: TGTGCCAGCTCACCGGACAGGTCGAACACTGAAGCTTTCTTT.

DNA for the CDR3: TGTGCCAGCAGTCGCGGGGGACAGAACACCGGGGAGCTGTTTTTT. It encodes CASSRGGQNTGELFF. This rearrangement joins TRBV28 to TRBJ2-2, with a weak D call TRBD2 (7 bases). The CDR3 length is 15 residues. Trimming took 5 bases from V and 1 from J, leaving 11 bases between them. Germline CDR1 and CDR2: MDHEN and SYDVKM. The whole variable domain, remainder taken from reference TRBV28 and TRBJ2-2, is DVKVTQSSRYLVKRTGEKVFLECVQDMDHENMFWYRQDPGLGLRLIYFSYDVKMKEKGDIPEGYSVSREKKERFSLILESASTNQTSMYLCASSRGGQNTGELFFGEGSRLTVL.

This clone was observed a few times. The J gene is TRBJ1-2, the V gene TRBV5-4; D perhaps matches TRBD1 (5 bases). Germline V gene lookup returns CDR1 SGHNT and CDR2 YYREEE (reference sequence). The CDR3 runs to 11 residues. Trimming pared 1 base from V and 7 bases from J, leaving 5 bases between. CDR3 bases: TGTGCCAGCAGCTTGAGGGGTGGCTACACCTTC. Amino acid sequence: CASSLRGGYTF.

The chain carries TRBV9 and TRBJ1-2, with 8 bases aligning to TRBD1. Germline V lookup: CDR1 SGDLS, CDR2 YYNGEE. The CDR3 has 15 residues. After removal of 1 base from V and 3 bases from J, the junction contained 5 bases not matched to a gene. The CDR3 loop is CASSVLGQADYGYTF. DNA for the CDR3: TGTGCCAGCAGCGTATTGGGACAGGCGGACTATGGCTACACCTTC.

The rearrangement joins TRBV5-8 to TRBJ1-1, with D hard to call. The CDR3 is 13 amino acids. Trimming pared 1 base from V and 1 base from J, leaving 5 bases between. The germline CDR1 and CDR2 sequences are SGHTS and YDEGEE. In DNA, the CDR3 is TGTGCCAGCAGCTTGACTTGGAACACTGAAGCTTTCTTT. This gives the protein CASSLTWNTEAFF.

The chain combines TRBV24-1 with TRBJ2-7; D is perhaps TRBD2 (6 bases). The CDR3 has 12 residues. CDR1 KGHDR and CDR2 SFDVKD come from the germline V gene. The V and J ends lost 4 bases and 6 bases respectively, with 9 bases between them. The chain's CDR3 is CATSDPGGEQYF. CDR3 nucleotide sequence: TGTGCCACCAGTGACCCCGGGGGCGAGCAGTACTTC.

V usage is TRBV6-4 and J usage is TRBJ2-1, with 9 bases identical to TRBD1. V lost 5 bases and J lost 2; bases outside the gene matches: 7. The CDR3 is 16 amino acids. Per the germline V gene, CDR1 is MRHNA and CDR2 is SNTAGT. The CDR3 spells CASSKDRGEPYNEQFF. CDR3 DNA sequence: TGTGCCAGCAGTAAGGACAGGGGAGAGCCCTACAATGAGCAGTTCTTC.

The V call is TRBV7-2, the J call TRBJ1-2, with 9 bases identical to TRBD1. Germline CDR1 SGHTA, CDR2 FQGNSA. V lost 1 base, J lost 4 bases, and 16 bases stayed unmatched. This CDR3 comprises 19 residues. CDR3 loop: CASSLERRDRGNFIYGYTF. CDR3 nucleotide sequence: TGTGCCAGCAGCTTAGAGCGCCGTGACAGGGGGAATTTTATCTATGGCTACACCTTC. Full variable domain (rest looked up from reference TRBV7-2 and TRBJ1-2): GAGVSQSPSNKVTEKGKDVELRCDPISGHTALYWYRQSLGQGLEFLIYFQGNSAPDKSGLPSDRFSAERTGGSVSTLTIQRTQQEDSAVYLCASSLERRDRGNFIYGYTFGSGTRLTVV.

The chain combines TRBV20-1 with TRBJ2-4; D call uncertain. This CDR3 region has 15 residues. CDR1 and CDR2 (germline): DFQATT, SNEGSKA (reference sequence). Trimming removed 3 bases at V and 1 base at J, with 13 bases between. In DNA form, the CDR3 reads TGCAGTGCTAGTGTCCCCGGAGCGGCCAAAAACATTCAGTACTTC. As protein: CSASVPGAAKNIQYF.

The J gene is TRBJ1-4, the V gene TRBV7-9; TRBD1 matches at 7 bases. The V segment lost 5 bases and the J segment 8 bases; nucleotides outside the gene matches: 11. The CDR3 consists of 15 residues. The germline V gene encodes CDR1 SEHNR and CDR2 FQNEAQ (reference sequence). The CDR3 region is CASSPLQGLQEKLFF. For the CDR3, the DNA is TGTGCCAGCAGCCCGCTACAGGGGTTGCAAGAAAAACTGTTTTTT.

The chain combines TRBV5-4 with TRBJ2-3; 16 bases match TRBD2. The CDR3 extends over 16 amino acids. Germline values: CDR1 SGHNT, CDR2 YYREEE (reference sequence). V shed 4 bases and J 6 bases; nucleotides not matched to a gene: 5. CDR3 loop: CASSMGLAGGPDTQYF. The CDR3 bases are TGTGCCAGCAGCATGGGACTAGCGGGGGGGCCGGATACGCAGTATTTT.

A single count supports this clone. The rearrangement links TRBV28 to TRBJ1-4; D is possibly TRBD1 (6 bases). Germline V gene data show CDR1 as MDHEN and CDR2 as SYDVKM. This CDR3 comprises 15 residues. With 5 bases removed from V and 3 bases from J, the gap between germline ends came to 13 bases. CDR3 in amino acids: CASSDQGFPNEKLFF. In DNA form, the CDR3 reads TGTGCCAGCAGTGACCAGGGGTTTCCTAATGAAAAACTGTTTTTT.

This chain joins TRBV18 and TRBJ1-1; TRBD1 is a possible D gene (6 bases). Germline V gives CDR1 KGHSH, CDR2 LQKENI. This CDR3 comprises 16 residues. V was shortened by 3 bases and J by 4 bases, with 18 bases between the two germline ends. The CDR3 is CASSPRLGGAGTEAFF. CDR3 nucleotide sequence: TGTGCCAGCTCACCGCGCTTGGGGGGGGCGGGCACTGAAGCTTTCTTT.

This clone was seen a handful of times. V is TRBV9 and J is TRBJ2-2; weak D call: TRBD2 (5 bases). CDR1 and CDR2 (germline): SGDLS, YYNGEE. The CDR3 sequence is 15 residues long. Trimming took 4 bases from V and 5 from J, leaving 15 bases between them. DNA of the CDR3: TGTGCCAGCAGCCCTCAGACCAGGAGGACCGGGGAGCTGTTTTTT. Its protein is CASSPQTRRTGELFF.